The 2 T cell receptor beta chains presented below share a single source sample, sequenced in a study of shared clonotypes between healthy human individuals. Using immunoSEQ multiplex PCR, the repertoire was profiled, and TCRdb retains in-frame clones only, with some absent. This repertoire shows around 2.1 million clones, about 92% found once; its top ten account for 1.7%. CD45RO-negative, CCR7-positively selected cells formed the naive CD8 fraction, excluding terminally differentiated effector memory CD45RA+ cells. Sequencing was performed on naive CD8+ T cells from PBMCs. The source is a man between 18 and 29 years old in good health. Some clones in this sample may be carry-over from other donors' samples.

The chain links TRBV27 to TRBJ2-2, with 7 bases matching TRBD1. The CDR3 runs to 11 residues. Germline CDR1 MNHEY, CDR2 SMNVEV (reference sequence). J lost 6 bases, V lost 8 bases, and 0 bases had no gene match. The CDR3 coding sequence is TGTGCCAGCCAGGGGGCCGGGGAGCTGTTTTTT. Its protein product is CASQGAGELFF.

The chain couples TRBV1 to TRBJ1-2; TRBD1, the table's D call, was not compared with the DNA. TRBV1 is labeled a pseudogene. The CDR3 consists of 17 residues. The CDR3 spells CTSSQAGTGGTNYGYTF. The CDR3 nucleotides are TGCACCAGCAGCCAAGCCGGGACAGGGGGCACTAACTATGGCTACACCTTC.